The clone carrying this TCR beta chain was counted once. Its antigen is still unknown. These data come from a study of cytomegalovirus exposure and HLA in healthy donors. 13 Jbeta primers and 60 Vbeta primers were used for the PCR. Clones were sequenced by immunoSEQ multiplex PCR, and TCRdb holds only the in-frame ones, with some missing. Of about 210,000 clones listed, approximately 79% were seen once; the top ten hold 1.5% to 2%. Regarding the study as a whole: The presence/absence work took it that sequencing depth was about the same across donors. Differences between HLA loci emerged in a later analysis of TCR association rates, with DRB1 most and HLA-C fewest. Further analysis was carried out later, and it showed several of the most significant clusters appearing linked to common viral pathogens.

CDR3 size: 11 residues. V gave up 8 bases and J gave up 9 bases, with 11 bases separating them. Germline V gene data show CDR1 as MNHNS and CDR2 as SASEGT. The J gene is TRBJ1-5, the V gene TRBV6-1; D uncertain. The source material was PBMCs. The source is a male donor in good health and CMV-seronegative. The CDR3 reads CASGPFSPQHF. The CDR3 DNA reads TGTGCCAGCGGGCCCTTCTCGCCCCAGCATTTT.